The clone carrying this TCR beta chain occurred a few times. A read error may account for a junction end that differs from germline. The data were obtained in a study of cytomegalovirus exposure and HLA in healthy donors. A multiplex PCR was run with 60 Vbeta primers and 13 Jbeta primers. Libraries were prepared by immunoSEQ multiplex PCR; TCRdb keeps only in-frame clonotypes and omits some of them. The data contain 150,000 or so clones, 75% of them singletons. This receptor was taken from a man aged 25 to 40 in good health and CMV-seronegative. Sequenced: PBMCs.

The CDR3 protein is CASRFRGQGATGELFF. CDR3 bases: TGTGCCAGCCGCTTTCGGGGGCAGGGGGCTACCGGGGAGCTGTTTTTT. The chain uses TRBV7-2 and TRBJ2-2; 8 bases line up with TRBD1. CDR1 SGHTA and CDR2 FQGNSA come from the germline V gene. This CDR3 has 16 residues.